This T cell receptor (beta chain) was identified during a study of vaccination and CD4 T cells after COVID-19. About the research overall: Post-diagnosis, post-COVID samples were collected after a median 101 days, ranging 35 to 161.

Cultured CD4+ T-cell DNA underwent Oncomine TCR Beta short-read sequencing. From CD4+ T cells that had been cultured, genomic DNA was extracted. TCRdb re-analysed the PCR reads in MiXCR, keeping a single row per CDR3 protein. The top ten clones hold 12% of a sample with 20,000 to 25,000 distinct CDR3 sequences, 40% to 45% of them seen once. Concerning this clonotype: The antigen is undetermined.

Study-level findings and limits: Within the convalescent patients, a median roughly 87% of the SARS-CoV-2-reactive clones were ones that appeared only post-vaccination.

The treatment was: 10-day PBMC culture with coronavirus spike peptide pools or control peptides (ViraFEST assay). The CDR3 runs to 15 residues. This TCR derives from a human donor who had recovered from COVID-19. What was sequenced was CD4+ T cells from blood, cultured in vitro. The rearrangement links TRBV21-1 to TRBJ2-7; no DNA check was done on the table's D call, TRBD1. TRBV21-1 counts as a pseudogene. This CDR3 reads CASSMGQEFSYEQYF. The CDR3 DNA reads as TGTGCCAGCAGCATGGGACAGGAGTTCTCCTACGAGCAGTACTTC.